What follows are 11 T cell receptor beta chains derived from one specimen sequenced in a study of glioma-infiltrating T cells after dendritic cell vaccination. Noted time point: after dendritic cell vaccination, including at tumor progression/relapse. Profiling relied on immunoSEQ multiplex PCR, and the TCRdb table lists in-frame clones only, not all of them. Of 85,000 to 100,000 clones in the sample, about 81% were seen once. The sample in question was blood, obtained after dendritic cell vaccination. The source is a human donor with glioblastoma.

This clone was seen only once. The J gene is TRBJ2-3, the V gene TRBV5-1; D is perhaps TRBD1 (6 bases). V gave up 0 bases and J gave up 6 bases, with 14 bases separating them. The CDR3 spans 15 residues. Germline V gives CDR1 SGHRS, CDR2 YFSETQ. The CDR3 DNA follows: TGCGCCAGCAGCTTGGCAGGGGCAGCAGGTGATACGCAGTATTTT. This codes for CASSLAGAAGDTQYF.

V is TRBV21-1 and J is TRBJ1-3; the D call of TRBD1 is as the table states it, not checked on the DNA. TRBV21-1 is an annotated pseudogene. The CDR3 loop spans 15 amino acids. As DNA, the CDR3 is TGTGCCAGCAGCCAACTCGGACAGGTCGGAAACACCATATATTTT. This gives the protein CASSQLGQVGNTIYF.

The V gene is TRBV6-1, the J gene TRBJ2-7; no clear D. Germline assignment: CDR1 MNHNS and CDR2 SASEGT. This CDR3 has 15 residues. V was clipped by 7 bases and J by 7 bases, with 23 bases between them. The CDR3 spells CASTKGLTLFGEQYV. CDR3 nucleotide sequence: TGTGCCAGCACAAAAGGCCTCACCCTTTTTGGGGAGCAGTACGTC.

This rearrangement joins TRBV2 to TRBJ2-7, with 12 bases aligning to TRBD2. CDR3 length: 15 residues. Germline CDR1 reads SNHLY; CDR2 reads FYNNEI. J lost 3 bases, V lost 2 bases, and 2 bases had no gene match. CDR3 nucleotide sequence: TGTGCCAGCAGTGAACAGGGACTAGCGGGCTACGAGCAGTACGTC. Protein: CASSEQGLAGYEQYV.

The CDR3 sequence is CASSLAAGGWYGYTF. CDR3 bases: TGTGCCAGCAGCTTGGCGGCAGGGGGCTGGTATGGCTACACCTTC. This chain links TRBV5-6 with TRBJ1-2; 8 nucleotides line up with TRBD1. From germline, CDR1 is SGHDT and CDR2 YYEEEE. The J segment lost 5 bases and the V segment lost 0 bases, leaving 6 bases of the junction unmatched. The CDR3 has 15 residues.

This rearrangement joins TRBV9 to TRBJ2-1; 7 bases are a match to TRBD2. CDR1 is SGDLS and CDR2 is YYNGEE in the germline V gene. CDR3 size: 18 residues. Losses at the gene ends were 5 bases for V and 3 bases for J; bases not matched to a gene: 17. CDR3 protein: CASRTGPGLVGDYNEQFF. Here the CDR3 DNA reads TGTGCCAGCAGGACGGGACCCGGACTAGTTGGGGACTACAATGAGCAGTTCTTC.

About this clone itself: Other DNA sequences in the sample encode the same CDR3. The chain combines TRBV18 with TRBJ1-1; D not certain. V lost 3 bases, J lost 2 bases, and 7 bases lay in between. This CDR3 is 13 amino acids long. Germline V lookup: CDR1 KGHSH, CDR2 LQKENI. The CDR3, as DNA: TGTGCCAGCTCACCTTCTGGCAACACTGAAGCTTTCTTT. It specifies CASSPSGNTEAFF.

This clone was seen a handful of times. The chain is built from TRBV28 and TRBJ1-2, with 8 nucleotides matching TRBD1. Trimming at V came to 5 bases and at J to 4 bases, leaving 3 bases not matched to a gene. The CDR3 is made up of 13 amino acids. CDR1 MDHEN and CDR2 SYDVKM come from the germline V gene. This chain's CDR3 is CASSPGQGYGYTF. As DNA, the CDR3 is TGTGCCAGCAGTCCCGGACAGGGCTATGGCTACACCTTC.

The chain couples TRBV2 to TRBJ1-1; the D gene is possibly TRBD1 (5 bases). Trimming stripped 5 bases from V and 4 bases from J, with 17 bases between. The germline gives CDR1 SNHLY, CDR2 FYNNEI. This CDR3 is 15 amino acids long. The CDR3 protein is CASSLRGGAGTEAFF. The DNA for the CDR3 is TGTGCCAGCAGTCTGCGGGGCGGGGCGGGCACTGAAGCTTTCTTT.

The J gene is TRBJ2-7, the V gene TRBV6-1; 10 bases align to TRBD1. The junction had 1 base not matched to a gene; V was cut back by 6 bases and J by 2 bases. Germline loops: CDR1 MNHNS, CDR2 SASEGT. The CDR3 sequence is 13 residues long. CDR3 bases: TGTGCCAGCAGGACAGGGGGCACCTACGAGCAGTACGTC. It codes for CASRTGGTYEQYV.

The chain combines TRBV18 with TRBJ1-2; D ambiguous. The CDR3 sequence is 14 residues long. Per germline, CDR1 KGHSH and CDR2 LQKENI. The ends were cut back, 0 bases at V and 6 bases at J, with 11 bases in the middle. The CDR3 coding sequence is TGTGCCAGCTCACCACCGAGTATCTTCCATGGCTACACCTTC. Its translation: CASSPPSIFHGYTF.